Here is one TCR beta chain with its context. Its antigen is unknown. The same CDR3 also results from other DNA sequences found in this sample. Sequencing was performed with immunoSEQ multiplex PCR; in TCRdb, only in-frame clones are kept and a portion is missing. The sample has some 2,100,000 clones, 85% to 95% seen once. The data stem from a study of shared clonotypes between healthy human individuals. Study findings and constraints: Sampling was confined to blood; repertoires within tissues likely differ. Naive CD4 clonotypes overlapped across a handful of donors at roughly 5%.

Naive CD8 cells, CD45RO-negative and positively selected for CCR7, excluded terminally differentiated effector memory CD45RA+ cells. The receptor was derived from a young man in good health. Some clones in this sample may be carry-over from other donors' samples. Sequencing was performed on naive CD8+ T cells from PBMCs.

The CDR3 DNA is TGTGCCAGCAGTTACTCGATAGGCACCGGGGAGCTGTTTTTT. Amino acids: CASSYSIGTGELFF. The V call is TRBV6-5, the J call TRBJ2-2, with unresolved D. The ends were cut back, 0 bases at V and 4 bases at J, with 6 bases in the middle. Germline assignment: CDR1 MNHEY and CDR2 SVGAGI. The CDR3 covers 14 residues.